These T cell receptor beta chains were read from a single sample in a study of cytomegalovirus exposure and HLA in healthy donors. Some clones are missing from TCRdb's copy, which holds only in-frame ones; the method was immunoSEQ multiplex PCR. The table shows roughly 130,000 clones, with 85% to 90% occurring only once. Sequenced sample: PBMCs. Source of these receptors: a man younger than 40 in good health and CMV-seronegative. The conserved cysteine and the conserved F or W are not part of the CDR3 here.

v_call | cdr3_aa
TRBV7-9 | ASSSPLAGGSTGELF
TRBV9 | ASSQKSQGENTEAF
TRBV15 | ATSNGPRRTGELF
TRBV27 | ASSLISTNEKLF
TRBV20-1 | SAPGGETQY
TRBV2 | ASSQTGDYQPQH
TRBV6-5 | ASTKGHDGYT
TRBV7-9 | ASSLRLAGGITGELF
TRBV19 | ASSIGRSNEKLF
TRBV29-1 | SVVRRCGAYEQY
TRBV30 | AWSVRTGFGNTIY
TRBV15 | ATSRTAGNTEAF
TRBV11-2 | ASIVDRVNTGELF
TRBV25-1 | ASSVEETQY
TRBV12-1 | ASSFSRKY
TRBV9 | ASSVASGNRWETQY
TRBV7-2 | ASSVPGLARHEQY
TRBV25-1 | ASSERTNHEQF
TRBV27 | ASSWGRPYEQY
TRBV7-7 | ASSSEAGPPTDTQY
TRBV15 | ATSREISGLTYNEQF
TRBV29-1 | SVVTGISYEQY
TRBV19 | ASSAKRDTEAF
TRBV7-9 | ASSSPRTETSNQPQH
TRBV6-5 | ASRKYYLQETQY
TRBV5-6 | ASSNLPSSGNTIY
TRBV4-1 | ASSQGSNRPGSYEQY
TRBV18 | ASSPQASGSSYEQY
TRBV5-4 | ASSSRQGSYNEQF
TRBV4-2 | ASSVRLATNEKLF
TRBV28 | ASIGPSEQY
TRBV5-8 | ASSRGQLNQPQH
TRBV14 | ASSQGGLVRRTEAF
TRBV30 | AWMLAGLVSRGYT
TRBV29-1 | SVGGGGNEQF
TRBV5-1 | ASSLQLALSYNEQF
TRBV7-9 | ASSLGQPLGYT
TRBV4-3 | ASSQSPVTSGGTQY
TRBV18 | ASSPEVAEASYGYT
TRBV6-6 | ASSYGGGMNTEAF
TRBV30 | ASEGAGFYEQY
TRBV30 | AWILTGVGEQY
TRBV30 | AWTGVNVNYGYT
TRBV5-4 | ASSSRGRGETQY
TRBV10-3 | AISLGQANTEAF
TRBV7-9 | ASTTTGEGLEKLF
TRBV4-1 | ASSQDSGSAYEQY
TRBV30 | AWSVMAGVMNEQY
TRBV4-1 | ASSQSEGLLSSYEQY
TRBV19 | ASSPGTGAGNTIY
TRBV10-3 | AISESVSRGWETQY
TRBV5-6 | ASSGTEDRSYEQY
TRBV5-4 | ASSSERVEGGYT
TRBV28 | ATNPRDRVSYEQY
TRBV7-9 | ASSYNNLKGSLTIYGYT
TRBV30 | AWSPPTGAGQPQH
TRBV27 | ASSSGQLYEQY
TRBV28 | ASSVPGLALEQY
TRBV7-2 | ASSFRGQETQY